Listed here are 9 T cell receptor beta chains from one sample, sequenced in a study of patients and donors after allogeneic stem cell transplantation. TCRdb reprocessed the RT-PCR reads with MiXCR, giving one entry per CDR3 protein. This table has about 960,000 distinct CDR3 sequences, roughly 17% appearing once. The sample comprised blood, either unsorted or a sorted T cell fraction (not recorded which). Receptors originate from a human donor who was either an allogeneic HSCT recipient or a stem cell or donor lymphocyte infusion donor (not recorded which). It is not recorded whose cells these are; they may come from a transplant donor.

V gene TRBV2 combines with J gene TRBJ1-6; D possibly corresponds to TRBD1 (6 bases). V lost 9 bases and J 10 bases, leaving 16 bases between the germline ends. The CDR3 covers 13 residues. The germline gives CDR1 SNHLY, CDR2 FYNNEI. DNA of the CDR3: TGTGCCAGTGTGGAGGACAGTCGATCACCCCTCCACTTT. Translated, it gives CASVEDSRSPLHF.

Only a few counts were recorded for this clonotype. The chain links TRBV6-5 to TRBJ1-4; D remains ambiguous. Trimming left V 8 bases short and J 8 bases short, with 12 bases between. The length of the CDR3 is 12 residues. The germline V gene has CDR1 MNHEY and CDR2 SVGAGI. The CDR3, as DNA: TGTGCCAGCTCCCGGAGTAAAGAAAAACTGTTTTTT. Protein sequence: CASSRSKEKLFF.

This clonotype came up a few times. The J gene is TRBJ2-3, the V gene TRBV25-1, with 8 bases identical to TRBD1. Trimming took 3 bases from V and 5 from J; bases not matched to a gene: 7. The V gene's germline CDR1 is MGHDK and CDR2 SYGVNS. This CDR3 contains 15 residues. The CDR3 region is CASSEWQGAGDTQYF. In DNA form, the CDR3 reads TGTGCCAGCAGTGAGTGGCAGGGGGCCGGAGATACGCAGTATTTT.

The chain recombines TRBV7-8 with TRBJ2-3; either TRBD1 or TRBD2 may supply D (7 bases each). In germline, CDR1 is SGHVS, CDR2 FQNEAQ. Trimming removed 5 bases from V and 6 bases from J, with 15 bases in between. The CDR3 has 14 residues. DNA of the CDR3: TGTGCCAGCAGCCCCTGGCAGGGGGGGGATACGCAGTATTTT. Translating gives CASSPWQGGDTQYF.

In its sample, this clonotype was seen many times. The chain combines TRBV12-3 or TRBV12-4 with TRBJ2-3; 7 positions agree with TRBD2. Trimming at V came to 3 bases and at J to 0 bases, leaving 3 bases not matched to a gene. The CDR3 runs to 15 residues. CDR3 nucleotides: TGTGCCAGCAGTTTGACTAGCCCTAGCACAGATACGCAGTATTTT. It encodes CASSLTSPSTDTQYF.

As concerns this clonotype: An end of the junction differs from the germline gene, which may be a read error. This chain uses TRBV4-1 with TRBJ1-2; TRBD1 matches 9 bases. This CDR3 contains 14 residues. Looked up from germline, CDR1 is MGHRA and CDR2 is YSYEKL. CDR3 sequence reads: CASSHGQGPRVNAF. CDR3 coding DNA: TGCGCCAGCAGCCATGGACAGGGGCCAAGAGTTAATGCCTTC.

The V gene is TRBV5-1, the J gene TRBJ2-1, with 7 nucleotides matching TRBD2. The CDR3 spans 17 residues. Germline V gene sequence: CDR1 SGHRS, CDR2 YFSETQ. With 0 bases clipped from V and 2 bases from J, the junction kept 8 bases outside the gene matches. The DNA of the CDR3 is TGCGCCAGCAGCTTGGCGTCTAGCGGAGCCCCCTACAATGAGCAGTTCTTC. Its translation is CASSLASSGAPYNEQFF.

This clonotype came up a few times. The V call is TRBV5-1, the J call TRBJ2-7; 9 positions match TRBD2. CDR1 SGHRS and CDR2 YFSETQ come from the germline V gene. This CDR3 has 15 residues. V shed 3 bases and J 0 bases; nucleotides not matched to a gene: 4. Here the CDR3 DNA reads TGCGCCAGCAGCTGGCTAGCGGGGAACTCCTACGAGCAGTACTTC. Translating gives CASSWLAGNSYEQYF.

The chain employs TRBV6-2 or TRBV6-3 and TRBJ2-7; D unclear. From germline, CDR1 is MNHEY and CDR2 SVGEGT. The CDR3 sequence is 12 residues long. The germline V and J ends were trimmed by 8 bases and 0 bases, with 8 bases remaining between them. CDR3: CASGSDSYEQYF. CDR3 bases: TGTGCCAGCGGGTCGGACTCCTACGAGCAGTACTTC.